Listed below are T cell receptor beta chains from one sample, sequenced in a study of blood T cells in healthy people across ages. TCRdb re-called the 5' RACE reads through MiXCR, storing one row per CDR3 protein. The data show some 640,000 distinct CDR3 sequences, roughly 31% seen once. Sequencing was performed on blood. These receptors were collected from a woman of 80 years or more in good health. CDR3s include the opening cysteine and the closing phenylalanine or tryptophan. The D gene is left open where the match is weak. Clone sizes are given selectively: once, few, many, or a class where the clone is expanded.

CDR3aa: CASSPGGAGAGYGYTF
CDR3nt: TGTGCCAGCAGCCCTGGAGGAGCGGGGGCCGGGTATGGCTACACCTTC
d_gene: -
v_gene: TRBV14
abundance: few
j_gene: TRBJ1-2

CDR3aa: CAWDRGNTEAFF
CDR3nt: TGTGCCTGGGACAGGGGGAACACTGAAGCTTTCTTT
d_gene: TRBD1
v_gene: TRBV30
abundance: -
j_gene: TRBJ1-1

CDR3aa: CASSRQGADEQFF
CDR3nt: TGTGCCAGCAGCAGACAGGGGGCCGATGAGCAGTTCTTC
d_gene: TRBD1
v_gene: TRBV7-3
abundance: many
j_gene: TRBJ2-1

CDR3aa: CASSRHGTGGYEQYF
CDR3nt: TGCGCCAGCAGCCGCCACGGGACAGGGGGCTACGAGCAGTACTTC
d_gene: TRBD1
v_gene: TRBV4-1
abundance: many
j_gene: TRBJ2-7

CDR3aa: CTSSGTRGDTQYF
CDR3nt: TGTACCAGCAGCGGGACTAGGGGAGATACGCAGTATTTT
d_gene: -
v_gene: TRBV21-1
abundance: -
j_gene: TRBJ2-3

CDR3aa: CASSTRTGGAYNEQFF
CDR3nt: TGTGCCAGTAGTACCAGGACAGGGGGAGCCTACAATGAGCAGTTCTTC
d_gene: TRBD1
v_gene: TRBV19
abundance: few
j_gene: TRBJ2-1

CDR3aa: CASSLSQGRVQYF
CDR3nt: TGTGCCAGCAGCTTATCCCAGGGAAGGGTTCAGTACTTC
d_gene: -
v_gene: TRBV11-2
abundance: many
j_gene: TRBJ2-4

CDR3aa: CASSLVGQGARTGELFF
CDR3nt: TGCGCCAGCAGCTTGGTGGGACAGGGGGCGCGGACCGGGGAGCTGTTTTTT
d_gene: TRBD1
v_gene: TRBV5-1
abundance: few
j_gene: TRBJ2-2

CDR3aa: CSARDLAGSSYNEQFF
CDR3nt: TGCAGTGCTAGAGATCTAGCGGGTAGCTCCTACAATGAGCAGTTCTTC
d_gene: TRBD2
v_gene: TRBV20-1
abundance: -
j_gene: TRBJ2-1

CDR3aa: CASRPGQRTDEQYF
CDR3nt: TGTGCCAGCAGGCCGGGACAGAGAACCGACGAGCAGTACTTC
d_gene: TRBD1
v_gene: TRBV12-3/TRBV12-4
abundance: -
j_gene: TRBJ2-7

CDR3aa: CASSEGLRGRVYGYTF
CDR3nt: TGTGCCAGCAGTGAAGGTTTACGGGGGCGAGTCTATGGCTACACCTTC
d_gene: -
v_gene: TRBV2
abundance: few
j_gene: TRBJ1-2

CDR3aa: CASSFFASGGATDTQYF
CDR3nt: TGTGCCAGCAGTTTCTTCGCTAGCGGGGGGGCGACAGATACGCAGTATTTT
d_gene: TRBD2
v_gene: TRBV28
abundance: few
j_gene: TRBJ2-3

CDR3aa: CASSQVGLAGGRDTQYF
CDR3nt: TGTGCCAGCAGCCAAGTCGGTCTAGCGGGGGGGCGAGATACGCAGTATTTT
d_gene: TRBD2
v_gene: TRBV3-1
abundance: -
j_gene: TRBJ2-3

CDR3aa: CASSLRRGDRINSGANVLTF
CDR3nt: TGCGCCAGCAGCTTGAGACGGGGGGACAGAATTAACTCTGGGGCCAACGTCCTGACTTTC
d_gene: -
v_gene: TRBV5-1
abundance: -
j_gene: TRBJ2-6

CDR3aa: CSARDRWTSDEQFF
CDR3nt: TGCAGTGCTAGAGATCGTTGGACTAGCGATGAGCAGTTCTTC
d_gene: TRBD2
v_gene: TRBV20-1
abundance: -
j_gene: TRBJ2-1

CDR3aa: CASSSYEVNTQYF
CDR3nt: TGTGCCAGCAGCTCTTATGAGGTTAATACGCAGTATTTT
d_gene: -
v_gene: TRBV7-2
abundance: many
j_gene: TRBJ2-3

CDR3aa: CASNGTPWASGANVLTF
CDR3nt: TGTGCCAGCAACGGGACGCCGTGGGCCTCTGGGGCCAACGTCCTGACTTTC
d_gene: -
v_gene: TRBV6-2/TRBV6-3
abundance: many
j_gene: TRBJ2-6